Included here is one T cell receptor beta chain sequence, with context. The antigen is not known. The data were obtained in a study of T cell repertoires in cytomegalovirus infection. Study background: Public signatures in TCR beta pointed to CMV infection and matching HLA type. Findings of the study overall: HLA-C-restricted CMV-specific TCR beta clonotypes prevailed in the ex vivo response.

TCRdb processed the reads anew with MiXCR; each CDR3 protein has one entry. The table records approximately 730,000 distinct CDR3 sequences, around 29% of them present only once. Trimming took 1 base from V and 6 from J, leaving 13 bases between them. CDR1 is SGHDT, CDR2 YYEEEE, per germline. This CDR3 has 14 amino acids. The sample here was cultured CD8+ T cells from PBMCs, taken from culture after CMV antigen stimulation. The chain recombines TRBV5-6 with TRBJ1-2; no clear D gene. The receptor was derived from a human donor in good health (CMV status not recorded). Some clones in this sample may be carry-over from other donors' samples. The CDR3 region is CASSLPMAFNGYTF. CDR3 sequence (DNA): TGTGCCAGCAGCTTGCCGATGGCGTTCAATGGCTACACCTTC.